The present T cell receptor beta chain was sequenced within a study of CXCR3-negative and CXCR3-positive naive CD8 T cells. Details on this clonotype: Antigen specificity is unknown.

The CDR3 is 14 amino acids. Germline CDR1 reads MDHEN; CDR2 reads SYDVKM. UMI-labeled 5' RACE yielded the TRB cDNA libraries. TCRdb re-called the 5' RACE reads and shows each CDR3 protein once, DNA omitted. The record lists over 100,000 distinct CDR3 sequences, of which the ten most abundant hold about 0.35%. Findings and caveats of the study: More hydrophobic TRB CDR3s were found in CXCR3-positive naive cells than in CXCR3-negative naive cells.

Sample: naive CXCR3+ CD8+ T cells from blood. Subset described: CD45RO-CCR7+CD27+CD95- naive CD8+ T cells expressing CXCR3 (TNR3+). The J gene is TRBJ2-1, the V gene TRBV28; as DNA is missing, the TRBD1 call by TCRdb cannot be tested. The TCR was taken from a human donor in good health. Some clones in this sample may be carry-over from other donors' samples. CDR3 sequence reads: CASSKRTGGWEQFF.